One and the same sample provided the 26 T cell receptor beta chains below, sequenced in a study of cytomegalovirus exposure and HLA in healthy donors (dated 2017 in TCRdb). Receptor libraries were prepared by the immunoSEQ multiplex PCR assay. For the multiplex PCR, a mixture combining 60 forward primers for TCR Vbeta segments and 13 reverse primers for TCR Jbeta segments was used. TCRdb mirrors the immuneACCESS table, restricted to in-frame sequences. Some clones are absent from its copies; in checked studies, under half trace to an unresolved V gene, and the reason for the others is unknown. The sample has about 100,000 clones on record, around 85% of them singletons. Around 3.6% of the sample belongs to the ten largest clones. The sequencing sample was made of PBMCs. The receptors shown here come from a man aged 30 to 45 in good health and CMV-seronegative.

The V gene is TRBV9, the J gene TRBJ1-1; the D is unclear. V lost 1 base and J lost 6, with 10 bases in between. Per the germline V gene, CDR1 is SGDLS and CDR2 is YYNGEE. The CDR3 runs to 13 residues. CDR3 in amino acids: CASSVTVQSEAFF. The CDR3 DNA sequence: TGTGCCAGCAGCGTAACGGTACAGTCTGAAGCTTTCTTT.

The chain links TRBV5-1 to TRBJ2-5, with 7 positions matching TRBD1. From germline, CDR1 is SGHRS and CDR2 YFSETQ. The CDR3 runs 14 residues. V dropped 4 bases and J dropped 3; count of bases not matched to a gene: 6. The CDR3 DNA sequence: TGCGCCAGCAGCCTCACCGGGACAGAAGAGACCCAGTACTTC. Its protein product is CASSLTGTEETQYF.

This sequence joins TRBV7-9 and TRBJ2-5, with D tentatively TRBD2 (5 bases). CDR1 and CDR2 (germline): SEHNR, FQNEAQ (reference sequence). This CDR3 spans 12 amino acids. Trimming left V 5 bases short and J 9 bases short, with 13 bases between. CDR3 sequence reads: CASSPTPRAQYF. The CDR3 nucleotides read TGTGCCAGCAGCCCGACCCCGAGGGCCCAGTACTTC.

The chain recombines TRBV7-6 with TRBJ2-7, with 8 bases identical to TRBD2. CDR1 is SGHVS, CDR2 FNYEAQ, per germline. V gave up 1 base and J gave up 2 bases; unmatched junction bases: 4. CDR3 length: 15 residues. The CDR3 protein is CASSLDTSGTYEQYF. The CDR3 DNA sequence: TGTGCCAGCAGCTTAGATACTAGCGGCACCTACGAGCAGTACTTC.

This chain links TRBV30 with TRBJ2-7; TRBD2 aligns across 10 bases. Germline values: CDR1 GTSNPN, CDR2 SVGIG (reference sequence). The CDR3 has 17 residues. The junction had 11 bases not matched to a gene; V was cut back by 3 bases and J by 0 bases. This chain's CDR3 is CAWRSGTSARSSYEQYF. CDR3 nucleotides: TGTGCCTGGAGATCCGGGACTAGCGCTAGGAGCTCCTACGAGCAGTACTTC.

J is TRBJ2-7 and V is TRBV7-8, with TRBD2 matching 7 bases. Losses at the gene ends were 3 bases for V and 9 bases for J; bases not matched to a gene: 8. There are 13 residues in the CDR3. Per the germline V gene, CDR1 is SGHVS and CDR2 is FQNEAQ. The CDR3 DNA reads TGTGCCAGCAGCTTGAGGGCGGGAGAGACGCAGTACTTC. Its translation: CASSLRAGETQYF. Drawing the rest from reference TRBV7-8 and TRBJ2-7, the complete variable domain is GAGVSQSPRYKVAKRGQDVALRCDPISGHVSLFWYQQALGQGPEFLTYFQNEAQLDKSGLPSDRFFAERPEGSVSTLKIQRTQQEDSAVYLCASSLRAGETQYFGPGTRLTVT.

The rearrangement joins TRBV5-1 to TRBJ2-1; 7 nucleotides align to TRBD2. The V gene end was trimmed by 5 bases and the J gene end by 0 bases; junction bases not matched to a gene: 17. Germline loops: CDR1 SGHRS, CDR2 YFSETQ. The CDR3 contains 19 residues. The CDR3 region has the DNA TGCGCCAGCAGTAGTCGGGCTAGCGGTTTGGAGAGCTCCTACAATGAGCAGTTCTTC. Translated, it gives CASSSRASGLESSYNEQFF.

This rearrangement joins TRBV28 to TRBJ1-2, with TRBD1 matching 9 bases. CDR1 and CDR2 from the germline V gene are MDHEN and SYDVKM. Losses at the gene ends were 5 bases for V and 3 bases for J; bases not matched to a gene: 7. The CDR3 is 15 amino acids. The CDR3, as DNA: TGTGCCAGCAGTAATACAGGGGGCAGTTACTATGGCTACACCTTC. Protein product: CASSNTGGSYYGYTF.

A single count supports this clone. The chain uses TRBV18 and TRBJ2-1; D remains unclear. Per the germline V gene, CDR1 is KGHSH and CDR2 is LQKENI. Trimming pared 0 bases from V and 2 bases from J, leaving 11 bases between. The CDR3 sequence is 16 residues long. CDR3 region: CASSPPAGLPYNEQFF. CDR3 bases: TGTGCCAGCTCACCACCGGCTGGGCTACCCTACAATGAGCAGTTCTTC.

This rearrangement joins TRBV7-9 to TRBJ1-1; D is ambiguous. V was pared by 3 bases and J by 7 bases, with 3 bases between. The CDR3 consists of 10 residues. Germline V gives CDR1 SEHNR, CDR2 FQNEAQ (reference sequence). The CDR3 protein is CASSFREAFF. As DNA, the CDR3 is TGTGCCAGCAGCTTCCGTGAAGCTTTCTTT.

The chain uses TRBV11-2 and TRBJ2-2; D is perhaps TRBD2 (6 bases). The CDR3 consists of 14 residues. Germline CDR1 reads SGHAT; CDR2 reads FQNNGV. CDR3 amino acids: CATAGRTNTGELFF. CDR3 in DNA: TGTGCGACAGCGGGCAGAACGAACACCGGGGAGCTGTTTTTT. Full variable domain (remainder filled in from reference TRBV11-2 and TRBJ2-2): EAGVAQSPRYKIIEKRQSVAFWCNPISGHATLYWYQQILGQGPKLLIQFQNNGVVDDSQLPKDRFSAERLKGVDSTLKIQPAKLEDSAVYLCATAGRTNTGELFFGEGSRLTVL.

V gene TRBV5-4 combines with J gene TRBJ2-7; TRBD1 matches at 9 bases. Germline-derived CDR1 and CDR2 are SGHNT and YYREEE (reference sequence). After removal of 4 bases from V and 5 bases from J, the junction contained 7 bases not matched to a gene. The CDR3 runs to 14 residues. CDR3 nucleotides: TGTGCCAGCAGCCGGGACAGGGCTCGGAACGAGCAGTACTTC. This codes for CASSRDRARNEQYF.

The CDR3 DNA is TGTGCCAGCAGCCAAGGGCGACAGGACACTGAAGCTTTCTTT. Protein: CASSQGRQDTEAFF. The chain couples TRBV4-2 to TRBJ1-1; a weak D match, TRBD1 (6 bases). CDR3 length: 14 residues. The V end was cut by 1 base, the J end by 3 bases, with 9 bases between. The germline gives CDR1 LGHNA, CDR2 YNFKEQ.

The chain has TRBV19 and TRBJ1-1, with D tentatively TRBD1 (6 bases). The CDR3 is 15 residues long. The germline CDR1 and CDR2 sequences are LNHDA and SQIVND (reference sequence). V shed 7 bases and J shed 2 bases, with 17 bases lying between them. CDR3 bases: TGTGCCAGTACTACTGGGGGGGGCCTCAACACTGAAGCTTTCTTT. Encoded protein: CASTTGGGLNTEAFF.

This clone appeared a single time. The chain is built from TRBV6-5 and TRBJ2-6, with unresolved D. With 4 bases removed from V and 0 bases from J, the gap between germline ends came to 7 bases. There are 15 residues in the CDR3. The V gene's germline CDR1 is MNHEY and CDR2 SVGAGI. CDR3 DNA sequence: TGTGCCAGCAGTTTACTGTCCTCTGGGGCCAACGTCCTGACTTTC. Residues: CASSLLSSGANVLTF.

This chain uses TRBV7-9 with TRBJ2-7; 8 bases map to TRBD2. The CDR3 is made up of 13 amino acids. Germline values: CDR1 SEHNR, CDR2 FQNEAQ (reference sequence). Germline trimming cut 10 bases from V and 6 bases from J; bases unmatched to any gene: 11. The CDR3 DNA reads TGTGCCATCACGGGGGGGAGGGCCCTCGAGCAGTACTTC. It encodes CAITGGRALEQYF.

The chain has TRBV18 and TRBJ2-3; 7 nucleotides line up with TRBD2. CDR1 and CDR2 from the germline V gene are KGHSH and LQKENI. V gave up 5 bases and J gave up 0 bases; unmatched junction bases: 5. CDR3 length: 15 amino acids. The CDR3 bases are TGTGCCAGCTCAGAAGGGAGGGCTAGCACAGATACGCAGTATTTT. This encodes CASSEGRASTDTQYF.

This sequence joins TRBV28 and TRBJ1-5; TRBD1 aligns across 9 bases. CDR3 size: 15 residues. The germline V gene has CDR1 MDHEN and CDR2 SYDVKM. V gave up 7 bases and J gave up 0 bases; unmatched junction bases: 4. For the CDR3, the DNA is TGTGCCAGCAAACGGACAGGGGATAGCAATCAGCCCCAGCATTTT. Residues: CASKRTGDSNQPQHF. The full variable domain, in which reference TRBV28 and TRBJ1-5 provide the parts outside the CDR3, is DVKVTQSSRYLVKRTGEKVFLECVQDMDHENMFWYRQDPGLGLRLIYFSYDVKMKEKGDIPEGYSVSREKKERFSLILESASTNQTSMYLCASKRTGDSNQPQHFGDGTRLSIL.

This chain connects TRBV6-5 to TRBJ2-2; TRBD1 aligns across 8 bases. Germline loops: CDR1 MNHEY, CDR2 SVGAGI. The CDR3 covers 16 residues. V was pared by 0 bases and J by 6 bases, with 6 bases of the junction left unmatched. The CDR3 DNA reads as TGTGCCAGCAGTTACTCCAGGGGGCAGTTGGCCGGGGAGCTGTTTTTT. As protein: CASSYSRGQLAGELFF.

V gene TRBV19 combines with J gene TRBJ1-5; 8 bases map to TRBD1. J was trimmed by 4 bases and V by 5 bases; bases with no gene match: 7. Per germline, CDR1 LNHDA and CDR2 SQIVND (reference sequence). This CDR3 region has 15 residues. The DNA of the CDR3 is TGTGCCAGTAGTCAGCAGGGGGCAGGTAATCAGCCCCAGCATTTT. Its translation: CASSQQGAGNQPQHF.

This rearrangement joins TRBV7-2 to TRBJ2-5; 9 bases agree with TRBD1. The CDR3 totals 14 residues. The V segment lost 5 bases and the J segment 5 bases; nucleotides outside the gene matches: 6. Looked up from germline, CDR1 is SGHTA and CDR2 is FQGNSA. The CDR3 loop is CASSSTGTGETQYF. DNA of the CDR3: TGTGCCAGCAGCAGCACCGGGACAGGGGAGACCCAGTACTTC.

This clone was detected a few times. This chain joins TRBV19 and TRBJ2-3; no reliable D call. The CDR3 consists of 13 residues. The germline V gene encodes CDR1 LNHDA and CDR2 SQIVND (reference sequence). Trimming pared 3 bases from V and 3 bases from J, leaving 7 bases between. CDR3 loop: CASSIAGTDTQYF. CDR3 coding DNA: TGTGCCAGTAGTATCGCCGGTACAGATACGCAGTATTTT.

The chain uses TRBV7-3 and TRBJ2-7; D might be TRBD2 (6 bases). Germline CDR1 is SGHTA and CDR2 is FQGTGA. V lost 4 bases, J lost 7 bases, and 11 bases lay in between. The CDR3 length is 12 residues. CDR3 nucleotides: TGTGCCAGCAGCTCCGGGGGTGCGGAGCAGTACTTC. The encoded protein is CASSSGGAEQYF.

The genes are TRBV9 and TRBJ2-2, with D uncertain. The length of the CDR3 is 13 residues. Trimming took 0 bases from V and 6 from J, leaving 6 bases between them. Germline assignment: CDR1 SGDLS and CDR2 YYNGEE. The CDR3 DNA reads TGTGCCAGCAGCGTAGCACGGGCCGGGGAGCTGTTTTTT. This encodes CASSVARAGELFF.

The rearrangement joins TRBV5-1 to TRBJ1-6; a weak D match, TRBD1 (6 bases). Germline V CDR1 and CDR2: SGHRS, YFSETQ. The CDR3 has 15 amino acids. The V gene lost 0 bases and the J gene lost 5 bases, with 9 bases spanning the gap. CDR3 region: CASSLAGQNNSPLHF. CDR3 nucleotide sequence: TGCGCCAGCAGCTTGGCCGGACAGAATAATTCACCCCTCCACTTT.

This clone was seen only once. The chain combines TRBV5-6 with TRBJ2-2; 7 bases agree with TRBD2. CDR1 SGHDT and CDR2 YYEEEE come from the germline V gene. V trimming: 8 bases; J trimming: 5 bases; junction bases outside the gene matches: 3. This CDR3 comprises 12 residues. The DNA for the CDR3 is TGTGCCAGTACCGGGGGGACCGGGGAGCTGTTTTTT. Its translation is CASTGGTGELFF.